This TCR beta chain originates from a study of CD8+ T cells in alopecia areata. Whole-study context: Treatment ran 6 to 18 months, with 6 months of follow-up afterward. Regarding the study as a whole: For patients receiving tofacitinib, scalp clonality and expanded CD8+ clones among the top 100 significantly decreased.

Once RNA had been extracted, it was reverse transcribed into cDNA to act as the sequencing template. Some clones are missing from TCRdb's copy, which holds only in-frame ones; the method was immunoSEQ multiplex PCR. The table has 95,000 to 150,000 clones, 53% seen once; the top ten hold roughly 0.5%. Treatment here: oral pan-JAK inhibitor, 5-10 mg twice daily. Sorting of CD4+ and CD8+ T cells was performed on PBMCs. The V end was cut by 3 bases, the J end by 1 base, with 9 bases between. This CDR3 comprises 14 residues. Germline CDR1 reads SQVTM; CDR2 reads ANQGSEA. A remark on this clone: Its antigen is unknown.

Sequenced material: CD4+ T cells sorted from blood, taken at week 4, from a patient treated with tofacitinib. The J gene is TRBJ2-2, the V gene TRBV29-1; a possible D gene is TRBD2 (6 bases). The sequence derives from a human donor with alopecia areata. CDR3 in DNA: TGCAGCGTTGATGGGCGGGGGAACACCGGGGAGCTGTTTTTT. It specifies CSVDGRGNTGELFF.